This section outlines one TCR beta chain sequence together with its context. Its antigen is still unknown. Expressed TCRB transcripts were sequenced, since all the RNA that had been isolated was reverse transcribed. Some clones are missing from TCRdb's copy, which holds only in-frame ones; the method was immunoSEQ multiplex PCR. The sample records 620,000 or so clones, roughly a sixth being singletons. The CDR3 loop spans 17 amino acids. Between the trimmed V and J ends, which lost 3 bases and 0 bases, there was a span of 16 bases. Germline CDR1 SGDLS, CDR2 YYNGEE. A single heparinised draw of roughly 120 mL on average was taken per donor. This entry is derived from a study of beta chain features in type 1 diabetes. The wider study: Analysis included about 100 million sorted cells drawn from all samples. Study-wide results and limits: Type 1 diabetes patients had fewer VDJ junction insertions and more deletions.

The receptor was derived from a young man in good health. Sequences were obtained from naive CD4+ T cells from blood. The chain carries TRBV9 and TRBJ1-3; D is unclear. For the CDR3, the DNA is TGTGCCAGCAGCGCACACCCCCTTGGAGACTCTGGAAACACCATATATTTT. Its protein is CASSAHPLGDSGNTIYF.